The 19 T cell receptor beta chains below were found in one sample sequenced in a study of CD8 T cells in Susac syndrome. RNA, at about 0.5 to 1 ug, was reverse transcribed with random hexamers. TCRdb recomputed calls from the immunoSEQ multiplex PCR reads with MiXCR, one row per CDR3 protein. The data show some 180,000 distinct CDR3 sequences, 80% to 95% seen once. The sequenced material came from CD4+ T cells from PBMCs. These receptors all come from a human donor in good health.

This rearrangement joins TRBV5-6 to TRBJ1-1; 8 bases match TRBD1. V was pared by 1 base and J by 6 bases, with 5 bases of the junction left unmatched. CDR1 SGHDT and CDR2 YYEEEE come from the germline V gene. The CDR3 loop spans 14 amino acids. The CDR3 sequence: CASSLPTGVAEAFF. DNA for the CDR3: TGTGCCAGCAGCTTGCCGACAGGGGTCGCTGAAGCTTTCTTT.

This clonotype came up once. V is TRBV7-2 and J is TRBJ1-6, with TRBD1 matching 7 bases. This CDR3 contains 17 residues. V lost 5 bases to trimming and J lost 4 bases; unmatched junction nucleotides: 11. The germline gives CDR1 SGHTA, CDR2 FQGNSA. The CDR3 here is CASSPGGHGPYNSPLHF. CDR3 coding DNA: TGTGCCAGCAGCCCAGGGGGGCACGGGCCATATAATTCACCCCTCCACTTT.

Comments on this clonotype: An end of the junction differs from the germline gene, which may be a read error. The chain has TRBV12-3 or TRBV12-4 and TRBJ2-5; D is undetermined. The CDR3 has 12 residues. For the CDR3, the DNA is TGTGCCAGCAATTTAATCCAAGAGACCCAGTACTTC. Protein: CASNLIQETQYF.

CDR3 loop: CASSPGTQRGGKTQYF. The CDR3 nucleotides are TGTGCCAGCAGCCCAGGGACCCAGCGGGGAGGAAAGACCCAGTACTTC. This chain connects TRBV7-2 to TRBJ2-5, with 7 bases identical to TRBD2. Germline V gene data show CDR1 as SGHTA and CDR2 as FQGNSA. The ends lost 5 bases at V and 6 bases at J; junction bases unmatched: 15. The CDR3 extends over 16 amino acids.

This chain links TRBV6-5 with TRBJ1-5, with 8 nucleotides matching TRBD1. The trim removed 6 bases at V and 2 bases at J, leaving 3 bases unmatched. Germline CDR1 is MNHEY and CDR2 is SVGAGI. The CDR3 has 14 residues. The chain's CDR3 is CASRPDRGNQPQHF. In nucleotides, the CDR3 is TGTGCCAGCAGGCCGGACAGGGGCAATCAGCCCCAGCATTTT.

CDR3 sequence reads: CASSYSTLAGSNTGELFF. CDR3 DNA: TGTGCCAGCAGTTACTCGACCCTTGCGGGATCGAACACCGGGGAGCTGTTTTTT. The chain recombines TRBV6-2 or TRBV6-3 with TRBJ2-2; D might be TRBD2 (6 bases). Trimming pared 0 bases from V and 0 bases from J, leaving 14 bases between. Germline V gene data show CDR1 as MNHEY and CDR2 as SVGEGT. The CDR3 contains 18 residues.

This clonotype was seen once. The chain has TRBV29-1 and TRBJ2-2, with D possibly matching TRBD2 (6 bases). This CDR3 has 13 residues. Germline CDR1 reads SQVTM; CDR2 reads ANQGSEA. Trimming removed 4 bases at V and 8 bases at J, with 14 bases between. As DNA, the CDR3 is TGCAGCGTTGCGATCGGGGGAGCGGGGGAGCTGTTTTTT. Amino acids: CSVAIGGAGELFF.

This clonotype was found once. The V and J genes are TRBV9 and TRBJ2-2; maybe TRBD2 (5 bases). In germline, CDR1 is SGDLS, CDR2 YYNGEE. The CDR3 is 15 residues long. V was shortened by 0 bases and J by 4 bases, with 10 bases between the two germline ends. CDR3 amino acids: CASSVEGSATGELFF. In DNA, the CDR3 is TGTGCCAGCAGCGTAGAAGGGAGCGCCACCGGGGAGCTGTTTTTT. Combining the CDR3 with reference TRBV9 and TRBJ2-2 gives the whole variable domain DSGVTQTPKHLITATGQRVTLRCSPRSGDLSVYWYQQSLDQGLQFLIQYYNGEERAKGNILERFSAQQFPDLHSELNLSSLELGDSALYFCASSVEGSATGELFFGEGSRLTVL.

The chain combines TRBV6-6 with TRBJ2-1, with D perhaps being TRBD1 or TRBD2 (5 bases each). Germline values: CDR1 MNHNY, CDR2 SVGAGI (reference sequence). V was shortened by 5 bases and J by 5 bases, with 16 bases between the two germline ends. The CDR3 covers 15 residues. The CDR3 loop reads CASSPKGRLNNEQFF. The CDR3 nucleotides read TGTGCCAGCAGTCCAAAGGGGAGACTGAACAATGAGCAGTTCTTC.

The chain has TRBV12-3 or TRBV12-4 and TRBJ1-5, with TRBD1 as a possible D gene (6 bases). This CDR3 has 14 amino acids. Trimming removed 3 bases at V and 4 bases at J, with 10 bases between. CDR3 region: CASSFRRGNQPQHF. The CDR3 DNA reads TGTGCCAGCAGTTTTAGGAGGGGGAATCAGCCCCAGCATTTT.

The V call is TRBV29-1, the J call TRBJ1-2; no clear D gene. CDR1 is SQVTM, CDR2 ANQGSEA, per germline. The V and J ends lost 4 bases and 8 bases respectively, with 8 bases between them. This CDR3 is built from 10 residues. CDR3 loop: CSVGEQGYTF. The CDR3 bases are TGCAGCGTTGGCGAGCAGGGCTACACCTTC. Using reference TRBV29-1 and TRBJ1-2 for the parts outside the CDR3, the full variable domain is SAVISQKPSRDICQRGTSLTIQCQVDSQVTMMFWYRQQPGQSLTLIATANQGSEATYESGFVIDKFPISRPNLTFSTLTVSNMSPEDSSIYLCSVGEQGYTFGSGTRLTVV.

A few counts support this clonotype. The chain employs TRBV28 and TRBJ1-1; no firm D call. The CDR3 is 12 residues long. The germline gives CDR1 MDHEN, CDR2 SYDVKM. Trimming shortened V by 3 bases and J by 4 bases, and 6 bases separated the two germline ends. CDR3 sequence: CASSLFSTEAFF. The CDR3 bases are TGTGCCAGCAGTTTGTTTAGCACTGAAGCTTTCTTT.

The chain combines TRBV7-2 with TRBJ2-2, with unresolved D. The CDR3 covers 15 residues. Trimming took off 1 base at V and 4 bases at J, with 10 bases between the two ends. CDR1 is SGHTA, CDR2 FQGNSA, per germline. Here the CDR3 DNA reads TGTGCCAGCAGCTTAGGCCTCTGGGGCACCGGGGAGCTGTTTTTT. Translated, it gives CASSLGLWGTGELFF.

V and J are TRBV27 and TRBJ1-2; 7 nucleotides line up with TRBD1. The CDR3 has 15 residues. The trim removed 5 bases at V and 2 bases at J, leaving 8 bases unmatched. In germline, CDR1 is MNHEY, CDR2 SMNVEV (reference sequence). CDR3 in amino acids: CASSLRTGSNYGYTF. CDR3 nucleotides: TGTGCCAGCAGTCTCCGGACAGGTTCGAACTATGGCTACACCTTC.

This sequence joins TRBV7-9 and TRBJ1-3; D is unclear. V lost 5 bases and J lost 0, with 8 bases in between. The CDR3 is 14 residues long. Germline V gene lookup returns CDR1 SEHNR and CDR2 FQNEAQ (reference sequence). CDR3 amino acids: CASSPPNSGNTIYF. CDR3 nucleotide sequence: TGTGCCAGCAGCCCCCCCAACTCTGGAAACACCATATATTTT.

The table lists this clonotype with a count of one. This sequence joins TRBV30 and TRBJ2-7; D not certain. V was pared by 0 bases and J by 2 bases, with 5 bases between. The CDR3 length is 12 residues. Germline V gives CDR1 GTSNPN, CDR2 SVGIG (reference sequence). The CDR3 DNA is TGTGCCTGGAGTGTAGTCACCTACGAGCAGTACTTC. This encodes CAWSVVTYEQYF.

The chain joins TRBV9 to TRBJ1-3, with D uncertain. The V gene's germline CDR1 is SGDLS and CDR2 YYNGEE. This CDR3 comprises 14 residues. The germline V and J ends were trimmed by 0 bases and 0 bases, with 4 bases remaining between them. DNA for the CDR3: TGTGCCAGCAGCGTAGAGGGCTCTGGAAACACCATATATTTT. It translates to CASSVEGSGNTIYF.

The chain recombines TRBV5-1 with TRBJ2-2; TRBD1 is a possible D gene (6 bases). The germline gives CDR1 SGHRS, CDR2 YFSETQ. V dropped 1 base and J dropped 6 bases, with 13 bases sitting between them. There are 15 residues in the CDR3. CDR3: CASSLNTGQSGELFF. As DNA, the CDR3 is TGCGCCAGCAGCTTGAACACAGGGCAGTCCGGGGAGCTGTTTTTT.

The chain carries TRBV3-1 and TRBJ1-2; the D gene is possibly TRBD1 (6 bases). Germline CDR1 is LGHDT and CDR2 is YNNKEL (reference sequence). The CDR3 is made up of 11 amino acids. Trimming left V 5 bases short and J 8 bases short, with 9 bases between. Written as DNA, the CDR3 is TGTGCCAGCAGCGGAGGGGGAGGCTACACCTTC. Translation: CASSGGGGYTF.